Detailed here is one T cell receptor (beta chain). It lacks a known antigen. It has no much larger one-base neighbor in the sample; base qualities were not kept. The entry originates in a study of cytomegalovirus exposure and HLA in healthy donors (dated by TCRdb to 2015 to 2018). Context from the whole study: An earlier analysis of 587 of the donors reported approximately 280 Gb of sequence data and around 120 million unique TCR beta sequences obtained from around 180 million T cells. An early release that covered around 590 HLA-typed donors contained 300 to 350 gigabases of sequencing data and 65 million to 100 million unique TCR sequences. Among the approximately 400 genotyped donors, around 81% belonged to the genetic ancestry cluster associated with self-reported Caucasian donors. The study was designed to test whether signatures of past pathogen exposure could be identified by cataloging public T cell receptors. The study used immunosequencing to profile the T cell repertoires of hundreds of subjects and linked those repertoires to cytomegalovirus serostatus. A separate validation cohort of roughly 130 different subjects was used in addition to the 666-subject first cohort. To predict cytomegalovirus infection status, the study brought together high-throughput TCR immunosequencing, statistical association of individual TCRs with disease status, and machine learning. To study patterns of TCR occurrence, a later analysis re-analyzed previously published TCR beta repertoires from around 670 donors and added high-resolution HLA genotyping. Rather than using new phenotypic data, the later analysis identified candidate immune exposures from TCR beta sequences and from how often those sequences occurred across donors. In an earlier analysis of 500 to 650 of the donors, high-throughput TCR beta sequencing was used to judge whether each TCR beta V gene segment behaved as functional or pseudogenic. Alongside the repertoire data, information on donor age, sex, ethnicity and CMV serostatus was compiled. A later genetic analysis used genome-wide SNP genotypes for about 65% of the roughly 700 donors, treating that subset as a discovery cohort. All discovery cohort repertoires had been generated using a single sequencing platform. Class I and class II HLA loci were covered by the typing at four-digit resolution. The number of typed donors differed by locus: 629-630 for A, B, C, DRB1 and DQB1; about 520 for DQA1; fewer than 610 for DPA1; and some 470 for DPB1. Four to six DR-DQ haplotypes were handled as single units for association and clustering, since linkage in the cohort was strong. Among 398 genotyped donors of the cohort, an average of approximately 240,000 unique TCR beta nucleotide sequences were sequenced per donor, roughly 20% of them non-productive.

Libraries were built with the immunoSEQ multiplex PCR assay. For the multiplex PCR, a mixture combining 60 forward primers for TCR Vbeta segments and 13 reverse primers for TCR Jbeta segments was used. The CDR3 region of rearranged TCR beta genes was amplified from genomic DNA with a multiplex PCR assay. The Illumina HiSeq System was used to sequence the amplified TCR beta libraries as 87-base-pair reads. The study's processing was this. A later analysis counted about 80 million unique TCR beta chains across the 600 to 850 repertoires, and 9 million to 14 million of these chains were shared by at least two donors. A nearest-neighbor algorithm error-corrected the raw reads and collapsed the reads into unique sequences, merging closely related sequences to remove PCR and sequencing errors. V, D and J gene segments were assigned by aligning CDR3 sequences to IMGT reference sequences. Each retained sequence needed at least a six-nucleotide match to both a V gene segment and a J gene segment. Rearrangements were classified as productive when the CDR3 lacked stop codons and remained in frame with V and J, and all other rearrangements were classified as non-productive. Following IMGT convention, CDR3 was defined as the stretch from the second conserved V-encoded cysteine up to the conserved J-encoded phenylalanine. The earlier analysis of some 600 of the donors excluded sequences that lacked an unambiguous match to a single V gene segment. In an earlier analysis of more than 500 of the donors, a V segment was called functional when productive rearrangements were above 56.7%, and segregating when the standard deviation between donors exceeded 5%. A statistical classification framework was developed to diagnose cytomegalovirus status using the catalog of TCR beta chain sequences. In a later analysis, TCR nucleotide sequences were compared against IMGT/GENE-DB human TR gene sequences so that V and J genes could be assigned. A later analysis assigned CDR3 sequences and most-parsimonious VDJ recombination scenarios with the TCRdist pipeline. A later analysis defined each TCR beta chain by its CDR3 amino acid sequence plus V-gene family, and excluded reads lacking a unique V-gene family. A later analysis removed 592 highly shared, low-generation-probability nucleotide sequences to deal with suspected cross-contamination and a sequencing artifact. In a later analysis, a clonal expansion index was calculated for each public chain from normalized within-repertoire ranks of inferred template counts. In a later analysis, generation probabilities were computed with a VDJ recombination model fitted to out-of-frame rearrangements, and the resulting probabilities were checked against IGoR. Hypergeometric tests were used in a later analysis to score TCR-TCR, TCR-HLA and TCR-CMV co-occurrence, with a repertoire-size bias correction applied to the TCR pairs. In a later analysis, false discovery rates were estimated by permuting HLA or CMV assignments 20 times. A later analysis grouped co-occurring TCRs with DBSCAN, adding TCRdist sequence similarity when clustering within HLA-allele-positive subsets. Repertoires with fewer than 30,000 or more than 120,000 public chains were left out of co-occurrence clustering, as were five repertoires with anomalous nucleotide sharing. TCRdb retrieved this table from immuneACCESS and kept in-frame rearrangements only. Not all clones are present; in checked studies, unresolved V genes account for under half, and no reason is known for the remainder. The V and J calls and clone size are taken from that table; D and trimming were inferred from the DNA. This sample lists under 150,000 clones; over 65% were detected once. In total, the top ten clones hold approximately 1.2% of the sample.

Overall study results and their limits: Broadly in line with IMGT annotations, most TCR beta V segments showed up in productive rearrangements about 90% or about 30% of the time in an earlier analysis of under 700 of the donors. The earlier analysis of approximately 540 of the donors excluded fewer than 20 rarely observed V segments, including chromosome 9 orphons, because counts were too low. The only immune exposure information available for the cohort was CMV serostatus. Some IMGT-functional V segments, including TRBV6-2 and TRBV6-3, could not be distinguished by the 87-base-pair reads and were therefore excluded. The cohort was sequenced for TCR beta chains only, and without alpha or paired-chain data the features that could be detected were limited. In a later genetic analysis, a missense DCLRE1C variant was associated with V-gene and J-gene trimming of TCR beta chains, and the association was replicated in an independent cohort. When HLA alleles, especially DR and DQ, strongly co-occurred, attributing TCR associations to individual alleles was difficult. Most TCR sequences were seen in very few donors, while some public TCRs were found in many individuals. In a later analysis, some 18,000 TCR beta sequences were associated with specific HLA alleles at a false discovery rate of 0.05. It was suggested by the authors that the approach could potentially be generalized to other disease states and immunological phenotypes. A later analysis found that most CMV-associated TCR beta chains appeared HLA-restricted, with HLA associations seemingly driven largely by CMV exposure. A later analysis reported that several top co-occurrence clusters appeared linked to parvovirus B19, influenza, CMV and Epstein-Barr virus. A further reported finding was that TCR beta sequences accurately predicted the HLA-A and HLA-B alleles for most subjects in the first cohort. Linkage disequilibrium might explain the correlated functional status among segregating V segments, but an unknown experimental factor could not be excluded. In a later analysis, HLA-associated TCR beta chains were found to be more clonally expanded and to have lower generation probabilities than equally common non-associated chains. The classifier was reported to diagnose cytomegalovirus status with high specificity and sensitivity in both the original cohort and the validation cohort. Presence/absence analyses assumed roughly uniform sequencing depth across donors, an assumption that may not hold. According to a later analysis, TCR association rates differed among HLA loci, with DRB1 alleles showing the most associated TCRs and HLA-C alleles showing the fewest. A few of the identified cytomegalovirus-associated TCR beta chains were confirmed in vitro to be specific for cytomegalovirus antigens. The study gave a list of about 150 TCR beta chains associated with cytomegalovirus. A cluster of highly shared sequence variants was judged likely to represent a technical artifact of the sequencing pipeline. Because HLA typing was unavailable for some donors at each locus, only the typed subset was used in association tests. A later genetic analysis reported fewer N-insertions in productive TCRs among donors in an Asian-associated ancestry cluster than the roughly 690-donor mean.

Sequences SGHNT (CDR1) and YENEEA (CDR2) are obtained from the germline V gene. The CDR3, from cysteine to phenylalanine, totals 15 residues. The read is trimmed to its CDR3 DNA, 45 bases read in frame from base 1. The germline V end is reduced by 1 base and the J end by 5 bases; junction bases left unmatched: 2. The cohort comprised fewer than 750 healthy bone marrow donors. Cohort members were all nominally healthy when sampled, although unrecorded immune exposures were likely present. The donor was CMV seronegative and was included in the group of 352 seronegative cohort members. Each donor provided a peripheral blood sample, and peripheral blood mononuclear cells were used for TCR beta sequencing. Genomic DNA extraction from the blood cell samples was performed with the Qiagen DNeasy Blood Extraction Kit.

The sequence joins TRBV11-3 to TRBJ2-2, and TRBD1 matches 9 of the central bases. Sample: PBMCs. This sequence was found in a man in his fifties or sixties in good health and CMV-seronegative. This receptor has the CDR3 CASSLGTGATGELFF. In nucleotide form, the sequence is TGTGCCAGCAGCTTAGGGACAGGGGCAACCGGGGAGCTGTTTTTT.